This T cell receptor beta chain was found in a study of blood T cell repertoires in COVID-19. Libraries were prepared by immunoSEQ multiplex PCR; TCRdb keeps only in-frame clonotypes and omits some of them. The profile shows tens of thousands of clones, more than 80% of them singletons. The table lists this clone with a count of one. The germline gives CDR1 SGHRS, CDR2 YFSETQ. CDR3 length equals 14 residues. V was pared by 0 bases and J by 6 bases, with 9 bases between. Sequencing was done on a sample of PBMCs or T cells enriched from blood (not recorded which). The TCR comes from a woman in her thirties or forties with acute COVID-19. The chain carries TRBV5-1 and TRBJ1-4; D gene ambiguous. CDR3: CASSLAGRDEKLFF. Here the CDR3 DNA reads TGCGCCAGCAGCTTGGCTGGCCGGGATGAAAAACTGTTTTTT.